This TCR beta chain was captured by sequencing in a study of blood T cell repertoires in COVID-19. On the study more broadly: Researchers got acute and convalescent COVID-19 samples from the United States, Italy and Spain. T cells, B-cell-depleted T cells, or PBMCs provided the cDNA or gDNA that served as material.

Authors' data handling: Amplifying reference gene primers gave estimates of nucleated cell counts. Generated by immunoSEQ multiplex PCR, the TCRdb table keeps only in-frame clones and is missing some. D and trimming were read from the DNA, whereas the V and J calls and clone size are those reported in that table. Of around 110,000 clones listed, about 80% are singletons. The germline gives CDR1 SSHAT, CDR2 FNYEAQ (reference sequence). The CDR3 consists of 15 residues. This clone has a handful of counts. At one end the junction does not follow the germline gene, possibly because of a read error. The chain combines TRBV7-7 with TRBJ2-1; 8 positions match TRBD2. Specimen: peripheral blood. The origin of this receptor is a man aged 70 or older with active or convalescent COVID-19. The CDR3 sequence is CASSLGRGARSEQFF. Here the CDR3 DNA reads TGTGCTAGCAGCTTAGGGCGGGGGGCACGAAGTGAGCAGTTCTTC.